Following are 10 T cell receptor beta chains from one sample sequenced in a study of healthy donors' naive CD4 and CD8 T cells. Starting from 500 ng of total RNA, TCR libraries were made with linear amplification. MiXCR, run by TCRdb on the reads, gives a single entry per CDR3 protein. The sample contains around 180,000 distinct CDR3 sequences, around 80% of which appear only once. Sample: naive CD4+ and CD8+ T cells sorted from blood, pooled from several donors. The receptor source for this set is a pool of human donors in good health; the sample pools cells from several healthy donors.

This sequence joins TRBV24-1 and TRBJ2-3, with a weak D call TRBD1 (6 bases). In germline, CDR1 is KGHDR, CDR2 SFDVKD. The germline V and J ends were trimmed by 2 bases and 13 bases, with 15 bases remaining between them. The CDR3 spans 13 residues. The CDR3 nucleotides are TGTGCCACCAGTGATTCTCCGACAGGTCCCAAGTATTTT. Translating gives CATSDSPTGPKYF.

The rearrangement uses TRBV6-5 and TRBJ2-5; D not certain. The CDR3 length is 14 residues. The germline CDR1 and CDR2 sequences are MNHEY and SVGAGI. V lost 2 bases, J lost 3 bases, and 10 bases lay in between. The CDR3 coding sequence is TGTGCCAGCAGTTACCGGCAGTACGAAGAGACCCAGTACTTC. It encodes CASSYRQYEETQYF.

V is TRBV7-8 and J is TRBJ1-1, with TRBD1 matching 12 bases. V was pared by 5 bases and J by 8 bases, with 12 bases of the junction left unmatched. Germline V gives CDR1 SGHVS, CDR2 FQNEAQ. This CDR3 spans 16 amino acids. CDR3 nucleotide sequence: TGTGCCAGCAGCCCCGCACGGGGACAGGGGGCGAGGGAAGCTTTCTTT. Translation: CASSPARGQGAREAFF.

The chain employs TRBV20-1 and TRBJ2-1; weak D call: TRBD2 (5 bases). Trimming pared 6 bases from V and 8 bases from J, leaving 17 bases between. Per germline, CDR1 DFQATT and CDR2 SNEGSKA (reference sequence). CDR3 length: 13 amino acids. The CDR3 DNA is TGCAGTGCCCCTCGGACTGGCGACGATGAGCAGTTCTTC. This encodes CSAPRTGDDEQFF.

The rearrangement joins TRBV10-3 to TRBJ1-1; possible D gene TRBD1, 5 bases. Per the germline V gene, CDR1 is ENHRY and CDR2 is SYGVKD. The CDR3 consists of 13 residues. V lost 7 bases and J 5 bases, leaving 14 bases between the germline ends. The CDR3 DNA reads TGTGCCATCAACGAGGGGATAATAACTGAAGCTTTCTTT. Protein sequence: CAINEGIITEAFF.

This clonotype was seen only a few times. V gene TRBV6-5 combines with J gene TRBJ1-3; maybe TRBD1 (5 bases). Germline assignment: CDR1 MNHEY and CDR2 SVGAGI. CDR3 length: 15 amino acids. V was clipped by 4 bases and J by 2 bases, with 12 bases between them. CDR3 coding DNA: TGTGCCAGCAGTTCCACTTGGGGGACTGGAAACACCATATATTTT. It translates to CASSSTWGTGNTIYF.

This chain links TRBV5-6 with TRBJ2-5; TRBD1 is a possible D gene (6 bases). Germline CDR1 and CDR2: SGHDT and YYEEEE. The CDR3 has 14 amino acids. V lost 3 bases and J 5 bases, leaving 14 bases between the germline ends. The CDR3, as DNA: TGTGCCAGCAGCTCAATACAGGGCTGGGAGACCCAGTACTTC. As protein: CASSSIQGWETQYF.

This clonotype has a handful of counts. The chain carries TRBV29-1 and TRBJ2-7, with 9 bases identical to TRBD1. Germline lookup yields CDR1 SQVTM and CDR2 ANQGSEA. With 7 bases clipped from V and 2 bases from J, the junction kept 6 bases outside the gene matches. CDR3 length equals 13 residues. The chain's CDR3 is CSAWTGATYEQYF. CDR3 in DNA: TGCAGCGCCTGGACAGGGGCTACCTACGAGCAGTACTTC.

This rearrangement joins TRBV6-2 or TRBV6-3 to TRBJ1-6; 7 nucleotides match TRBD1. The CDR3 consists of 16 residues. The V gene end was trimmed by 6 bases and the J gene end by 6 bases; junction bases not matched to a gene: 11. The germline gives CDR1 MNHEY, CDR2 SVGEGT. The CDR3 region has the DNA TGTGCCAGCAGCCACACCGGGACAGAGTGTAATTCACCCCTCCACTTT. Translated, it gives CASSHTGTECNSPLHF.

Details on this clonotype: A read error may account for a junction end that differs from germline. The chain employs TRBV29-1 and TRBJ2-3; no clear D. The CDR3 loop spans 13 amino acids. The V gene's germline CDR1 is SQVTM and CDR2 ANQGSEA. The CDR3 region is CSVEELAVDTQYF. Here the CDR3 DNA reads TGCAGCGTGGAAGAGCTGGCCGTAGATACGCAGTATTTT.